The clone carrying this T cell receptor beta chain was detected a few times. This CDR3 has 15 amino acids. The germline gives CDR1 MGHRA, CDR2 YSYEKL. Trimming shortened V by 1 base and J by 6 bases, and 12 bases separated the two germline ends. These data come from a study of blood T cell repertoires in COVID-19. On the study more broadly: Each recovered donor of Cohort 3 presented with two negative PCRs, clearance, or symptom resolution. T cells, B-cell-depleted T cells, or PBMCs provided the cDNA or gDNA that served as material.

Allocation to cohorts depended on clinical history reported by the participants. Clones were sequenced by immunoSEQ multiplex PCR, and TCRdb holds only the in-frame ones, with some missing. The table has approximately 240,000 clones, approximately 87% seen once. The sequence was collected from a woman in her forties or fifties in a cohort exposed to, infected with or recovered from COVID-19 (not recorded which). The chain combines TRBV4-1 with TRBJ2-2; D may be TRBD2 (5 bases). Sequencing input: PBMCs or T cells enriched from blood (not recorded which). CDR3 DNA: TGCGCCAGCAGCCAAGGATCGCTGGGAGCCGGGGAGCTGTTTTTT. Translating it yields CASSQGSLGAGELFF.